Detailed here is one T cell receptor beta chain. As yet, its antigen is unknown. The data were taken from a study of yellow fever vaccine responses in identical twins. TCRdb passed the RT-PCR reads through MiXCR, listing each CDR3 protein once. Of about 9,600 distinct CDR3 sequences listed, 83% are singletons. Study results and caveats: Twin vaccine T cell responses reportedly seemed partly convergent, partly personalized.

CDR3 length equals 17 residues. V shed 6 bases, J shed 1 base, and the junction held 11 bases outside the gene matches. Per the germline V gene, CDR1 is MNHNS and CDR2 is SASEGT. The chain recombines TRBV6-1 with TRBJ1-1; TRBD1 agrees at 10 bases. Here the sequenced sample was T cells from blood (PBMCs), unsorted or a sorted subset (not recorded which), taken before or after yellow fever vaccination (not recorded which). The TCR sequence derives from a woman aged 18-29 years who received the yellow fever vaccine. The CDR3 protein is CASRLQPGQGSNTEAFF. CDR3 in DNA: TGTGCCAGCAGACTACAACCGGGACAGGGGTCGAACACTGAAGCTTTCTTT.